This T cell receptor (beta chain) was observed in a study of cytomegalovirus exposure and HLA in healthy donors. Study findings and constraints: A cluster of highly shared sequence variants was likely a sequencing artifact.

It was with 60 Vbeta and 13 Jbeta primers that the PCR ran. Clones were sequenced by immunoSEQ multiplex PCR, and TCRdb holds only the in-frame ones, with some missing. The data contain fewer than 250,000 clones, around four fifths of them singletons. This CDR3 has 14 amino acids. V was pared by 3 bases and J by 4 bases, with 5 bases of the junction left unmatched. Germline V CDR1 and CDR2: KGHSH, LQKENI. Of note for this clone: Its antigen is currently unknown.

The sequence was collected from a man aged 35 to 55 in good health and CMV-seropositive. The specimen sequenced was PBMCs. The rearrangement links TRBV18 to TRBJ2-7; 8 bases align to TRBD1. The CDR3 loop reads CASSPRTGKYEQYF. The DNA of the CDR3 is TGTGCCAGCTCACCTCGGACAGGGAAATACGAGCAGTACTTC. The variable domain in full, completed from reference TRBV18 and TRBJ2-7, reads NAGVMQNPRHLVRRRGQEARLRCSPMKGHSHVYWYRQLPEEGLKFMVYLQKENIIDESGMPKERFSAEFPKEGPSILRIQQVVRGDSAAYFCASSPRTGKYEQYFGPGTRLTVT.